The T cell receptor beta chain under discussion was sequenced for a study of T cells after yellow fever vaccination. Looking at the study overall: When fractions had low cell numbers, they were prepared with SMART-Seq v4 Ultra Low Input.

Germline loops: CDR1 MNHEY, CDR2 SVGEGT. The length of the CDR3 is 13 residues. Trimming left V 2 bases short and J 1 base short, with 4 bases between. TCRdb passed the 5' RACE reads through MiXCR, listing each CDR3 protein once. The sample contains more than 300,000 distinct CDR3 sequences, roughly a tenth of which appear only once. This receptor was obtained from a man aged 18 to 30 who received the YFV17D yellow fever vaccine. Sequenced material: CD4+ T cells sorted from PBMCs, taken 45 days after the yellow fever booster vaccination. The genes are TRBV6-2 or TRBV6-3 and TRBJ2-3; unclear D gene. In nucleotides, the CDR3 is TGTGCCAGCAGTTACCGGGGCACAGATACGCAGTATTTT. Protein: CASSYRGTDTQYF.